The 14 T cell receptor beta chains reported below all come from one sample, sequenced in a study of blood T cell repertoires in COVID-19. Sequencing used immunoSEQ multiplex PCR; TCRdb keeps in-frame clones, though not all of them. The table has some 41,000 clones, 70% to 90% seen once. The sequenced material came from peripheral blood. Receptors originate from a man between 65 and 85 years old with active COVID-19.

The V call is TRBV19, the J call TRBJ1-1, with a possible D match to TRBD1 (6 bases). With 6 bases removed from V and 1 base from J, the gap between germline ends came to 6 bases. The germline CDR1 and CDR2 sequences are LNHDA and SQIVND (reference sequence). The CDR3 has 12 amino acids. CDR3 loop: CASRDRNTEAFF. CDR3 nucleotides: TGTGCCAGTAGGGACAGGAACACTGAAGCTTTCTTT.

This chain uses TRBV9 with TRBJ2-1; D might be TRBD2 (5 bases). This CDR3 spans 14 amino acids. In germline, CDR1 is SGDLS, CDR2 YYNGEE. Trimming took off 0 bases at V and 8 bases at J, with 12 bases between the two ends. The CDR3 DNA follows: TGTGCCAGCAGCGTAGGTGGGGAGAACCATGAGCAGTTCTTC. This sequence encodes CASSVGGENHEQFF.

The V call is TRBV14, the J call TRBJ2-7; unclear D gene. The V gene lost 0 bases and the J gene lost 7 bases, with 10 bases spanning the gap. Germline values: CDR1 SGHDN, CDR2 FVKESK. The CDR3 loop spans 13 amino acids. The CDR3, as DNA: TGTGCCAGCAGCCAAGATCTGGGCCAAGAGCAGTACTTC. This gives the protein CASSQDLGQEQYF.

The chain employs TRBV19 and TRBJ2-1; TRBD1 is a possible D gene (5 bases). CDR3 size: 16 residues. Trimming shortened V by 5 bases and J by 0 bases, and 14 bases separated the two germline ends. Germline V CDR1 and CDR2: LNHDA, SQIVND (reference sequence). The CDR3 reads CASSQGQGNSYNEQFF. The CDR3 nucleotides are TGTGCCAGTAGTCAAGGGCAGGGTAACTCCTACAATGAGCAGTTCTTC. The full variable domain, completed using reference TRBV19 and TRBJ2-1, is DGGITQSPKYLFRKEGQNVTLSCEQNLNHDAMYWYRQDPGQGLRLIYYSQIVNDFQKGDIAEGYSVSREKKESFPLTVTSAQKNPTAFYLCASSQGQGNSYNEQFFGPGTRLTVL.

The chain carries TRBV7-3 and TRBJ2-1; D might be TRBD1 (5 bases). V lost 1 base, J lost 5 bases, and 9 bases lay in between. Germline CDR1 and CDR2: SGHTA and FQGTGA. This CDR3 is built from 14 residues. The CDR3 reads CASSLRAGHNEQFF. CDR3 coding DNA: TGTGCCAGCAGCTTAAGGGCAGGGCACAATGAGCAGTTCTTC.

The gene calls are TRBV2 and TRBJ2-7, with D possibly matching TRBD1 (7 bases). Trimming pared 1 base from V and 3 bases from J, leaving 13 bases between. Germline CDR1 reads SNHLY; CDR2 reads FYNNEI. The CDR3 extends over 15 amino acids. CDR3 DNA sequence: TGTGCCAGCAGTGAAGAAGGAGGGGGCATCTACGAGCAGTACTTC. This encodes CASSEEGGGIYEQYF.

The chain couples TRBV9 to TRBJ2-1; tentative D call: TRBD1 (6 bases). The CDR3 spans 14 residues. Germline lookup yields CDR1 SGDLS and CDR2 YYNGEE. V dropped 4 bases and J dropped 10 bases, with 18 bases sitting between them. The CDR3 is CASSPRQESQEQFF. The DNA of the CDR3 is TGTGCCAGCAGCCCCCGACAGGAATCTCAGGAGCAGTTCTTC.

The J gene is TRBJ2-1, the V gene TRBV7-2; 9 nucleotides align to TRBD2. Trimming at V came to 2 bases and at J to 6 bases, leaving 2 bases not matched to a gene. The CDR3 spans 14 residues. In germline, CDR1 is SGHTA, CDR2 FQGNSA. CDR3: CASSLTLAGNEQFF. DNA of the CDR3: TGTGCCAGCAGCTTAACACTAGCGGGCAATGAGCAGTTCTTC.

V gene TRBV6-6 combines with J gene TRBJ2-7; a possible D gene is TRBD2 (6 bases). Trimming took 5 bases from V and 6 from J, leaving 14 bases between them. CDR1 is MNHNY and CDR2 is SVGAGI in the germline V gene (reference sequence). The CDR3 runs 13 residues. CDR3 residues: CASSPPVGGEQYF. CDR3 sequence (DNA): TGTGCCAGCAGTCCGCCTGTGGGAGGCGAGCAGTACTTC.

CDR3 sequence: CASSLVPAGKQETQYF. CDR3 DNA: TGCGCCAGCAGCTTGGTACCGGCGGGGAAACAAGAGACCCAGTACTTC. The chain has TRBV5-1 and TRBJ2-5, with D possibly being TRBD2 (6 bases). The germline V gene encodes CDR1 SGHRS and CDR2 YFSETQ. Trimming took off 0 bases at V and 2 bases at J, with 14 bases between the two ends. There are 16 residues in the CDR3. Full variable domain (missing parts from reference TRBV5-1 and TRBJ2-5): KAGVTQTPRYLIKTRGQQVTLSCSPISGHRSVSWYQQTPGQGLQFLFEYFSETQRNKGNFPGRFSGRQFSNSRSEMNVSTLELGDSALYLCASSLVPAGKQETQYFGPGTRLLVL.

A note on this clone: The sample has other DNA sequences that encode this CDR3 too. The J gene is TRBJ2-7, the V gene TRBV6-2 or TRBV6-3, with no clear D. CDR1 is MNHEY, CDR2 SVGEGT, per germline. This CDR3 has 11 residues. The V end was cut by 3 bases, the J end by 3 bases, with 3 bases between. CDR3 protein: CASSYLYEQYF. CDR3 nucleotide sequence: TGTGCCAGCAGTTATCTCTACGAGCAGTACTTC.

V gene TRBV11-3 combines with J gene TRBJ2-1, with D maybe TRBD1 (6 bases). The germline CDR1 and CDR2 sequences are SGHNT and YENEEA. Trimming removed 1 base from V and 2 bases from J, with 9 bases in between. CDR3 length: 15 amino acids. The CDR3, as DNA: TGTGCCAGCAGCTTAGGCAGGGGAGCCTACAATGAGCAGTTCTTC. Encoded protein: CASSLGRGAYNEQFF. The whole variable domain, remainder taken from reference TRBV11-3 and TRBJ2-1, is EAGVVQSPRYKIIEKKQPVAFWCNPISGHNTLYWYLQNLGQGPELLIRYENEEAVDDSQLPKDRFSAERLKGVDSTLKIQPAELGDSAVYLCASSLGRGAYNEQFFGPGTRLTVL.

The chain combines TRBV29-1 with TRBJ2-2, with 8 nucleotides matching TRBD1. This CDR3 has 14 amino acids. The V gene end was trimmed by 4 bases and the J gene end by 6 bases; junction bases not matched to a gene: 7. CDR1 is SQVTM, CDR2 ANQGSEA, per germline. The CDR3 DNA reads TGCAGCGTTGCAAAGGACAGGGCCTCCGGGGAGCTGTTTTTT. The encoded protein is CSVAKDRASGELFF.

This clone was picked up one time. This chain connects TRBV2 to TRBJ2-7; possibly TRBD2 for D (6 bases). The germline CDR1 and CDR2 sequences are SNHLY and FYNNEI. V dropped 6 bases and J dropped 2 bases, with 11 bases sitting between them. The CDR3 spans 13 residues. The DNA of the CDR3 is TGTGCCAGCAGATCGGGACTCGCCTACGAGCAGTACTTC. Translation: CASRSGLAYEQYF. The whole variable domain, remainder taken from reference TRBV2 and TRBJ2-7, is EPEVTQTPSHQVTQMGQEVILRCVPISNHLYFYWYRQILGQKVEFLVSFYNNEISEKSEIFDDQFSVERPDGSNFTLKIRSTKLEDSAMYFCASRSGLAYEQYFGPGTRLTVT.